What follows is one T cell receptor beta chain and its context. The data derive from a study of PD-1 and CTLA-4 blockade in melanoma. The CDR3 spans 16 residues. The V gene's germline CDR1 is MNHEY and CDR2 SMNVEV (reference sequence). Losses at the gene ends were 4 bases for V and 4 bases for J; bases not matched to a gene: 11. Measured with immunoSEQ multiplex PCR; TCRdb has only the in-frame clones, and not every one. The table shows 15,000 to 20,000 clones, with about 69% occurring only once. The sequencing here drew on CD8+ T cells from peripheral blood, taken before anti-PD-1 treatment. This TCR came from a human donor with melanoma. The chain is built from TRBV27 and TRBJ1-2; 8 nucleotides align to TRBD1. CDR3 amino acids: CASSSGQGYFRYGYTF. The CDR3 DNA reads TGTGCCAGCAGTTCAGGACAGGGTTATTTCCGCTATGGCTACACCTTC.